This T cell receptor beta chain was recovered during a study of OX40 agonist ivuxolimab in advanced cancers. Study-level information: Hepatocellular carcinoma, melanoma, renal cell or head and neck cancer was diagnosed in the dose-escalation patients. Study-wide findings and caveats: The investigators did not determine what antigen specificity the expanded peripheral T cells had. Low normalized T-cell clonal expansion was additionally recorded for some nonresponders. CD8+ T cells showed, on average, more clonal expansion than CD4+ cells.

Turning to this clone: Antigen: not known.

Method: immunoSEQ multiplex PCR; TCRdb's copy keeps in-frame clones and lacks some. Altogether about 95,000 clones are present, approximately 85% being singletons, with the ten largest covering about 4.1%. The germline gives CDR1 LGHNT, CDR2 FRNRAP. The CDR3 length is 17 residues. The V and J ends lost 7 bases and 3 bases, in that order; junction bases with no gene match: 11. The sequencing used CD4+ or CD8+ T cells sorted from blood, collected in a trial of the OX40 agonist ivuxolimab. The J gene is TRBJ2-1, the V gene TRBV12-5, with 11 positions matching TRBD2. This receptor was taken from an adult with an advanced solid tumor such as melanoma, head and neck, liver or kidney cancer. The CDR3 DNA follows: TGTGCTAGTGCCCGAATCGCCGGGACTAGCGGCTACAATGAGCAGTTCTTC. It specifies CASARIAGTSGYNEQFF. Filled out from reference TRBV12-5 and TRBJ2-1, the complete variable domain reads DARVTQTPRHKVTEMGQEVTMRCQPILGHNTVFWYRQTMMQGLELLAYFRNRAPLDDSGMPKDRFSAEMPDATLATLKIQPSEPRDSAVYFCASARIAGTSGYNEQFFGPGTRLTVL.